A single sample is the source of the 20 T cell receptor beta chains below, sequenced in a study of blood T cell repertoires in COVID-19. Using immunoSEQ multiplex PCR, the repertoire was profiled, and TCRdb retains in-frame clones only, with some absent. The sample lists approximately 240,000 clones, about 86% occurring once. Sequences were obtained from peripheral blood. All receptors come from a woman younger than 45 who had recovered from COVID-19.

This clone was seen only once. V usage is TRBV13 and J usage is TRBJ1-6, with a tentative D call TRBD1 (5 bases). This CDR3 has 16 amino acids. Germline V gene lookup returns CDR1 PRHDT and CDR2 FYEKMQ (reference sequence). V lost 0 bases and J 4 bases, leaving 10 bases between the germline ends. The CDR3 nucleotides read TGTGCCAGCAGCTTAGGCCAATCAGGGTATAATTCACCCCTCCACTTT. Translating gives CASSLGQSGYNSPLHF.

V is TRBV11-2 and J is TRBJ2-7; 8 nucleotides line up with TRBD2. The CDR3 has 16 amino acids. V lost 2 bases and J lost 3; bases outside the gene matches: 9. Per germline, CDR1 SGHAT and CDR2 FQNNGV. The CDR3 nucleotides read TGTGCCAGCAGCTTAAGCGCGGGAGGTGTCGTCTACGAGCAGTACTTC. Protein sequence: CASSLSAGGVVYEQYF.

The V and J genes are TRBV4-2 and TRBJ1-1; D ambiguous. The V and J ends lost 1 base and 1 base respectively, with 13 bases between them. This CDR3 has 16 residues. Germline V CDR1 and CDR2: LGHNA, YNFKEQ. In nucleotides, the CDR3 is TGTGCCAGCAGCCAAGGGGGAGGCAGGCAGAACACTGAAGCTTTCTTT. Encoded protein: CASSQGGGRQNTEAFF.

The chain links TRBV4-1 to TRBJ2-7; TRBD1 matches 9 bases. This CDR3 has 15 amino acids. With V trimmed by 1 base and J by 4 bases, 5 bases remained unmatched. Germline values: CDR1 MGHRA, CDR2 YSYEKL. CDR3 protein: CASSQGTGAVYEQYF. The CDR3, as DNA: TGCGCCAGCAGCCAAGGGACAGGGGCGGTGTACGAGCAGTACTTC.

The chain couples TRBV3-1 (or the pseudogene TRBV3-2) to TRBJ2-3, with 12 bases identical to TRBD2. With V trimmed by 4 bases and J by 2 bases, 4 bases remained unmatched. CDR1 LGHDT and CDR2 YNNKEL come from the germline V gene (reference sequence). CDR3 length: 16 amino acids. The CDR3 DNA is TGTGCCAGCAGCCTCGGACTAGCGGGGACCACAGATACGCAGTATTTT. Protein sequence: CASSLGLAGTTDTQYF.

The rearrangement links TRBV19 to TRBJ1-2, with TRBD1 identical over 8 bases. CDR1 is LNHDA and CDR2 is SQIVND in the germline V gene (reference sequence). V was clipped by 6 bases and J by 9 bases; unmatched bases: 15. The CDR3 extends over 15 amino acids. CDR3 loop: CASRRREGQDGSYTF. The CDR3 region has the DNA TGTGCCAGTAGACGGAGAGAGGGACAGGATGGGAGCTACACCTTC.

The rearrangement links TRBV3-1 (or the pseudogene TRBV3-2) to TRBJ2-1; unclear D gene. The CDR3 totals 18 residues. Germline CDR1 is LGHDT and CDR2 is YNNKEL (reference sequence). Trimming took 4 bases from V and 2 from J, leaving 21 bases between them. The CDR3 region is CASSPHFVPSWPYNEQFF. In DNA, the CDR3 is TGTGCCAGCAGCCCCCATTTCGTCCCCTCATGGCCCTACAATGAGCAGTTCTTC.

Note on this clone: A junction boundary mismatches the germline segment, possibly from a read error. This chain connects TRBV6-1 to TRBJ2-2, with TRBD1 identical over 7 bases. The CDR3 is made up of 15 amino acids. Germline values: CDR1 MNHNS, CDR2 SASEGT. The CDR3 sequence is CASREGQENTGELFF. The CDR3, as DNA: TGTGCCAGCAGGGAAGGACAGGAGAACACCGGGGAGCTGTTTTTT.

V is TRBV2 and J is TRBJ1-4; a possible D gene is TRBD1 (6 bases). Germline CDR1 and CDR2: SNHLY and FYNNEI. Trimming cost V 6 bases and J 2 bases, with 16 bases left between them. There are 16 residues in the CDR3. The CDR3 region is CASRDRGQPTNEKLFF. CDR3 nucleotide sequence: TGTGCCAGCAGGGATCGAGGACAGCCCACTAATGAAAAACTGTTTTTT.

The genes are TRBV6-1 and TRBJ1-2; D unresolved. Trimming stripped 0 bases from V and 8 bases from J, with 10 bases between. In germline, CDR1 is MNHNS, CDR2 SASEGT. This CDR3 has 13 amino acids. Here the CDR3 DNA reads TGTGCCAGCAGTGAAGCTGGACTGTACGGCTACACCTTC. This translates into CASSEAGLYGYTF.

The chain has TRBV5-1 and TRBJ2-3; 10 bases match TRBD2. Germline loops: CDR1 SGHRS, CDR2 YFSETQ. J lost 2 bases, V lost 4 bases, and 10 bases had no gene match. The CDR3 totals 17 residues. The CDR3 sequence is CASSLFASGGHTDTQYF. CDR3 coding DNA: TGCGCCAGCAGCCTCTTCGCTAGCGGGGGCCACACAGATACGCAGTATTTT.

The chain recombines TRBV5-4 with TRBJ2-6, with 9 bases matching TRBD1. CDR3 length equals 18 residues. Germline loops: CDR1 SGHNT, CDR2 YYREEE (reference sequence). Trimming at V came to 1 base and at J to 4 bases, leaving 9 bases not matched to a gene. CDR3 in amino acids: CASSLLGTGGTGANVLTF. In DNA, the CDR3 is TGTGCCAGCAGCTTGTTAGGAACAGGGGGCACCGGGGCCAACGTCCTGACTTTC.

The chain employs TRBV6-5 and TRBJ2-2, with TRBD2 as a possible D gene (5 bases). The CDR3 is 14 residues long. Trimming shortened V by 2 bases and J by 5 bases, and 9 bases separated the two germline ends. Germline CDR1 MNHEY, CDR2 SVGAGI. The CDR3 reads CASSYRGGTGELFF. The CDR3 DNA sequence: TGTGCCAGCAGTTACCGGGGTGGAACCGGGGAGCTGTTTTTT.

The J gene is TRBJ1-3, the V gene TRBV11-2, with 8 nucleotides matching TRBD1. V trimming: 4 bases; J trimming: 2 bases; junction bases outside the gene matches: 4. The length of the CDR3 is 15 residues. CDR1 is SGHAT and CDR2 is FQNNGV in the germline V gene. In nucleotides, the CDR3 is TGTGCCAGCAGCTCACTCAGGGGGCCTGGAAACACCATATATTTT. This sequence encodes CASSSLRGPGNTIYF.

The chain has TRBV6-4 and TRBJ2-3; D unresolved. Germline CDR1 MRHNA, CDR2 SNTAGT. The germline V and J ends were trimmed by 0 bases and 2 bases, with 9 bases remaining between them. This CDR3 is 15 amino acids long. The CDR3 nucleotides are TGTGCCAGCAGTGACTCGCCAGGCTCCACAGATACGCAGTATTTT. This codes for CASSDSPGSTDTQYF.

The gene calls are TRBV5-1 and TRBJ2-5; 16 bases are a match to TRBD2. Per the germline V gene, CDR1 is SGHRS and CDR2 is YFSETQ. The CDR3 totals 16 residues. J gave up 4 bases and V 5 bases, and 5 bases lay outside the gene matches. As DNA, the CDR3 is TGCGCCAGCAGTTGGGGACTAGCGGGGGGGAGAGAGACCCAGTACTTC. This codes for CASSWGLAGGRETQYF.

This chain connects TRBV13 to TRBJ2-5; possible D gene TRBD1, 6 bases. The CDR3 length is 14 residues. Per germline, CDR1 PRHDT and CDR2 FYEKMQ (reference sequence). The V gene lost 2 bases and the J gene lost 1 base, with 8 bases spanning the gap. The CDR3 loop reads CASSLRTVQETQYF. The CDR3 bases are TGTGCCAGCAGCTTAAGGACAGTCCAAGAGACCCAGTACTTC.

The J gene is TRBJ2-7, the V gene TRBV6-1; 8 bases map to TRBD1. The CDR3 is 14 residues long. Germline CDR1 is MNHNS and CDR2 is SASEGT. The trim removed 1 base at V and 5 bases at J, leaving 4 bases unmatched. The CDR3 here is CASSEGQGADEQYF. The CDR3 DNA sequence: TGTGCCAGCAGTGAAGGCCAGGGGGCGGACGAGCAGTACTTC.

A few counts support this clone. The V call is TRBV6-2 or TRBV6-3, the J call TRBJ2-1, with 10 bases aligning to TRBD2. V lost 1 base to trimming and J lost 0 bases; unmatched junction nucleotides: 15. Germline V CDR1 and CDR2: MNHEY, SVGEGT. This CDR3 comprises 21 residues. The DNA of the CDR3 is TGTGCCAGCAGTTACTTCCCTAGCGGGGGCACGTCCAGAACCTCCTACAATGAGCAGTTCTTC. Translation: CASSYFPSGGTSRTSYNEQFF.

This sequence joins TRBV2 and TRBJ2-7; 7 bases align to TRBD2. With 0 bases clipped from V and 4 bases from J, the junction kept 9 bases outside the gene matches. The CDR3 is 16 amino acids. The germline V gene encodes CDR1 SNHLY and CDR2 FYNNEI. CDR3 in amino acids: CASSEALRQGLYEQYF. CDR3 nucleotide sequence: TGTGCCAGCAGTGAAGCGCTTAGGCAGGGACTATACGAGCAGTACTTC.